This T cell receptor beta chain was sequenced for a study of patients and donors after allogeneic stem cell transplantation. From germline, CDR1 is LGHNA and CDR2 YNFKEQ. Trimming left V 2 bases short and J 3 bases short, with 12 bases between. This CDR3 has 15 residues. This clonotype has ten or more counts. TCRdb reprocessed the RT-PCR reads with MiXCR, giving one entry per CDR3 protein. The repertoire holds about 960,000 distinct CDR3 sequences, 15% to 20% seen once, with approximately 5.9% in the top ten. This chain connects TRBV4-2 to TRBJ2-3; D perhaps matches TRBD2 (6 bases). This receptor was obtained from a human donor who was either an allogeneic HSCT recipient or a stem cell or donor lymphocyte infusion donor (not recorded which). It is not recorded whose cells these are; they may come from a transplant donor. Specimen: blood, either unsorted or a sorted T cell fraction (not recorded which). Here the CDR3 reads CASSQLGSTTDTQYF. The CDR3 DNA reads TGTGCCAGCAGCCAACTCGGGAGTACTACAGATACGCAGTATTTT.